This section outlines one TCR beta chain sequence together with its context. Unmatched junction bases numbered 5, after V lost 5 bases and J lost 1 base. Looked up from germline, CDR1 is SNHLY and CDR2 is FYNNEI. The CDR3 length is 15 residues. This specimen belongs to a study of blood T cell repertoires in COVID-19. Study background: Researchers got acute and convalescent COVID-19 samples from the United States, Italy and Spain. In each case, the material was cDNA or gDNA derived from T cells, B-cell-depleted T cells, or PBMCs.

Original analysis: Estimates of nucleated cell counts were drawn from the amplification of reference gene primers. Produced via immunoSEQ multiplex PCR; TCRdb's table is partial and in-frame only. That table gives V, J and clone size, and the DNA gave D and trimming. This sample has around 110,000 clones; less than 85% occur once, and the top ten carry 14%. This clonotype originated in a woman aged 55 to 70 with acute or convalescent COVID-19. The sample comprised peripheral blood. The chain uses TRBV2 and TRBJ1-5; 7 positions agree with TRBD1. Here the CDR3 DNA reads TGTGCCAGCAGTTGGGACAGCGGGAGCAATCAGCCCCAGCATTTT. As protein: CASSWDSGSNQPQHF. The entire variable domain, with the rest obtained from reference TRBV2 and TRBJ1-5, is as follows: EPEVTQTPSHQVTQMGQEVILRCVPISNHLYFYWYRQILGQKVEFLVSFYNNEISEKSEIFDDQFSVERPDGSNFTLKIRSTKLEDSAMYFCASSWDSGSNQPQHFGDGTRLSIL.